This T cell receptor (beta chain) was retrieved from a study of Ad26.COV2.S vaccination and SARS-CoV-2 variants. Overall study context: A participant enrolled in the COV1001 Ad26.COV2.S trial arm provided the sample. Once, or twice with 56 days between doses, Ad26.COV2.S was given intramuscularly. The study, taken as a whole, reports: Post-vaccination spike-specific CD8+ and CD4+ T cell responses reportedly had substantial breadth.

Clones were read by immunoSEQ multiplex PCR, and TCRdb kept only the in-frame ones, dropping some. The table includes approximately 420,000 clones, approximately 90% detected once. About this clone itself: No antigen is known for it.

Treatment denoted: some 19 received Ad26.COV2.S at low or high dose, single or two shots; roughly 5 received placebo; per-sample allocation not given. Specimen acquisition occurred on day 63 following the initial vaccine or placebo injection. Vaccine was an Ad26 vector expressing Wuhan-strain SARS-CoV-2 spike. This clonotype was obtained from a person between 18 and 65 years old who received the Ad26.COV2.S COVID-19 vaccine or a placebo. Sequencing was performed on peripheral blood, taken in a trial of Ad26.COV2.S vaccine versus placebo.

The CDR3: CASSSTAGGVTDTQYF. The CDR3 DNA reads as TGTGCCAGCAGTTCAACGGCGGGGGGGGTCACAGATACGCAGTATTTT. V is TRBV11-1 and J is TRBJ2-3, with 9 bases lining up with TRBD2. The length of the CDR3 is 16 residues. With V trimmed by 6 bases and J by 2 bases, 9 bases remained unmatched. The germline V gene encodes CDR1 SGHAT and CDR2 FQDESV (reference sequence). The variable domain in full, with the rest retrieved from reference TRBV11-1 and TRBJ2-3, is EAEVAQSPRYKITEKSQAVAFWCDPISGHATLYWYRQILGQGPELLVQFQDESVVDDSQLPKDRFSAERLKGVDSTLKIQPAELGDSAMYLCASSSTAGGVTDTQYFGPGTRLTVL.